These T cell receptor beta chains were read from a single sample in a study of blood T cell repertoires in COVID-19. The repertoire was sequenced with immunoSEQ multiplex PCR; TCRdb's copy has only in-frame clones and lacks some. Of approximately 39,000 clones listed, around 95% are singletons. Material for sequencing was peripheral blood. These receptors all stem from a human donor with active COVID-19. The donor label of this sample is uncertain. Each CDR3 is given with its conserved first and last residue. D genes are given only for firm matches. Size is omitted from some rows. Given values are once, few, many or a class for expanded clones.

abundance	d_gene	v_gene	len	j_gene	CDR3aa	CDR3nt
NA	NA	TRBV19	18	TRBJ2-3	CASSSIIVQDGLTDTQYF	TGTGCCAGTAGTAGTATAATCGTGCAAGATGGCCTCACAGATACGCAGTATTTT
NA	TRBD1	TRBV28	14	TRBJ1-1	CASSSRGGVSEAFF	TGTGCCAGCAGTTCCCGAGGGGGCGTATCTGAAGCTTTCTTT
NA	TRBD1	TRBV14	15	TRBJ2-7	CASSQESGGAFEQYF	TGTGCCAGCAGCCAAGAATCAGGGGGCGCCTTCGAGCAGTACTTC
NA	TRBD1	TRBV5-6	15	TRBJ1-2	CASSPRGQRNYGYTF	TGTGCCAGCAGCCCTCGGGGACAGAGGAACTATGGCTACACCTTC
NA	TRBD1	TRBV18	18	TRBJ1-4	CASSPPLAGGDPNEKLFF	TGTGCCAGCTCACCACCGTTGGCAGGGGGCGACCCTAATGAAAAACTGTTTTTT
NA	NA	TRBV10-3	13	TRBJ1-1	CAISEYADTEAFF	TGTGCCATCAGTGAGTACGCGGACACTGAAGCTTTCTTT
NA	NA	TRBV3-1/TRBV3-2	15	TRBJ2-7	CASSQGSAGFYEQYF	TGTGCCAGCAGCCAAGGATCGGCAGGATTCTACGAGCAGTACTTC
NA	TRBD1	TRBV5-5	14	TRBJ2-5	CASSLDRGRETQYF	TGTGCCAGCAGCTTGGACAGGGGGCGGGAGACCCAGTACTTC
NA	TRBD2	TRBV4-1	15	TRBJ2-7	CASSQVRGDSYEQYF	TGCGCCAGCAGCCAAGTCCGGGGGGACTCCTACGAGCAGTACTTC
NA	NA	TRBV23-1	19	TRBJ1-6	CASSHARTPVRSYNSPLHF	TGCGCCAGCAGCCACGCCCGGACACCTGTCCGCTCCTATAATTCACCCCTCCACTTT
NA	TRBD1	TRBV2	14	TRBJ1-6	CASGDRGQDSPLHF	TGTGCCAGCGGGGACAGGGGGCAGGATTCACCCCTCCACTTT
NA	NA	TRBV5-1	15	TRBJ1-3	CASTQQPGAGNTIYF	TGCGCCAGCACCCAACAGCCCGGGGCTGGAAACACCATATATTTT
NA	NA	TRBV5-1	17	TRBJ1-3	CASSLGGFRGSGNTIYF	TGCGCCAGCAGCTTGGGAGGCTTCCGCGGCTCTGGAAACACCATATATTTT
NA	NA	TRBV7-9	16	TRBJ2-7	CASSPRAGGDLREQYF	TGTGCCAGCAGCCCCAGGGCCGGAGGGGATTTACGGGAGCAGTACTTC
NA	NA	TRBV18	15	TRBJ1-1	CASSLKGDQNTEAFF	TGTGCCAGCTCACTTAAGGGGGACCAGAACACTGAAGCTTTCTTT
NA	NA	TRBV5-1	13	TRBJ1-1	CASSLEQQAVAFF	TGCGCCAGCAGCTTGGAACAACAAGCGGTCGCTTTCTTT
NA	NA	TRBV7-2	12	TRBJ1-6	CASFGGGPPLHF	TGTGCCAGCTTTGGTGGGGGCCCACCCCTCCACTTT
NA	NA	TRBV12-3/TRBV12-4	12	TRBJ1-1	CASRNRNTEAFF	TGTGCCAGCAGGAACAGGAACACTGAAGCTTTCTTT
NA	NA	TRBV28	17	TRBJ1-5	CASSFPPQDYSNQPQHF	TGTGCCAGCAGTTTTCCCCCCCAGGATTATAGCAATCAGCCCCAGCATTTT
once	NA	TRBV19	12	TRBJ2-2	CASNQKTGELFF	TGTGCCAGTAATCAGAAGACCGGGGAGCTGTTTTTT
NA	NA	TRBV11-2	15	TRBJ1-4	CASSLDLGRNEKLFF	TGTGCCAGCAGCTTAGATCTGGGGAGAAATGAAAAACTGTTTTTT
NA	TRBD1	TRBV11-3	15	TRBJ2-7	CASSGADRGLDEQYF	TGTGCCAGCAGCGGGGCAGACAGGGGGCTGGACGAGCAGTACTTC
NA	NA	TRBV5-4	12	TRBJ2-1	CASSPGYNEQFF	TGTGCCAGCAGCCCGGGCTACAATGAGCAGTTCTTC
NA	NA	TRBV5-1	16	TRBJ1-3	CASSLGQRNSGNTIYF	TGCGCCAGCAGCTTGGGACAGAGAAACTCTGGAAACACCATATATTTT
NA	NA	TRBV19	15	TRBJ1-1	CASSSSGGIGTEAFF	TGTGCCAGTAGTTCCTCCGGGGGGATCGGCACTGAAGCTTTCTTT
NA	TRBD1	TRBV9	15	TRBJ2-1	CASSGTGRPYNEQFF	TGTGCCAGCAGCGGGACAGGCCGCCCCTACAATGAGCAGTTCTTC
NA	TRBD2	TRBV11-3	17	TRBJ2-1	CASSTPGASGRRNEQFF	TGTGCCAGCAGCACCCCCGGGGCTAGCGGGAGACGTAACGAGCAGTTCTTC
NA	NA	TRBV4-1	17	TRBJ2-3	CASSQGLDSSGAGTQYF	TGCGCCAGCAGCCAGGGGTTGGACAGTTCCGGCGCTGGTACGCAGTATTTT
NA	NA	TRBV5-4	14	TRBJ2-2	CASSPSANTGELFF	TGTGCCAGCAGCCCTAGCGCTAACACCGGGGAGCTGTTTTTT
NA	NA	TRBV11-1	16	TRBJ2-7	CASSLSVGSPSYEQYF	TGTGCCAGCAGCTTATCCGTGGGCAGCCCGTCTTACGAGCAGTACTTC
once	NA	TRBV4-3	15	TRBJ2-3	CASSQAYPNTDTQYF	TGCGCCAGCAGCCAAGCGTACCCTAACACAGATACGCAGTATTTT
NA	TRBD1	TRBV7-7	15	TRBJ2-7	CASSANPGQGYEQYF	TGTGCCAGCAGCGCCAACCCGGGACAGGGCTACGAGCAGTACTTC
NA	NA	TRBV24-1	16	TRBJ2-3	CATRKQVVTHTDTQYF	TGTGCCACGCGAAAACAGGTTGTTACCCACACAGATACGCAGTATTTT
NA	TRBD1	TRBV30	14	TRBJ2-4	CAWREDREQNIQYF	TGTGCCTGGAGAGAGGACAGGGAGCAAAACATTCAGTACTTC
once	NA	TRBV19	14	TRBJ1-2	CASTPPAENYGYTF	TGTGCCAGTACCCCGCCGGCGGAGAACTATGGCTACACCTTC
NA	TRBD2	TRBV7-2	16	TRBJ2-5	CASSLTSLRIRGTQYF	TGTGCCAGCAGCCTGACTAGCCTACGTATCCGGGGGACCCAGTACTTC
once	NA	TRBV6-5	14	TRBJ2-7	CASSYTGLAGEQYF	TGTGCCAGCAGTTACACCGGGCTAGCTGGCGAGCAGTACTTC